The 28 T cell receptor delta chains in this list originate from one sample, sequenced in a study of γδ T cells in repeated Plasmodium falciparum infection. TCRdb redid the clone calls on the multiplex PCR reads with CATT. The sample contains under 50,000 delta-chain clones, roughly 1.5% of which appear only once. Flow sorting of PBMC yielded separate Vgamma9/Vdelta2+ and Vdelta2-negative gammadelta T cell populations for bulk repertoire analysis. Specimen: gamma-delta T cells from blood. These TCRs come from a pool of human donors (malaria-infected and uninfected, not separated).

This clone was counted ten times or more. Germline and junction disagree at one end, which may indicate a read error. The chain combines TRDV1 with TRDJ1; 12 positions match TRDD3. The CDR3 length is 17 residues. Per the germline V gene, CDR1 is TSWWSYY and CDR2 is QGS. In DNA form, the CDR3 reads TGTGCTCATGGGGAACTCGGAACTGGGGGATACCCCGATAAACTCATCTTT. Amino acid sequence: CAHGELGTGGYPDKLIF.

In its sample, this clone was seen a few times. Given a far larger clone just one base away, this is likely a sequencing read error. This sample includes further DNA sequences coding for the same CDR3. The chain links TRDV1 to TRDJ1, with unresolved D. Matching the DNA to germline supplied the J gene, which TCRdb does not give. Trimming took 1 base from V and 0 from J, leaving 21 bases between them. This CDR3 is built from 19 residues. Per germline, CDR1 TSWWSYY and CDR2 QGS. CDR3 sequence: CALGEREILSVLYTDKLIF. The CDR3 DNA reads as TGTGCTCTTGGGGAACGGGAGATTCTCTCGGTGCTGTACACCGATAAACTCATCTTT.

This clone occurred many times. V usage is TRDV1 and J usage is TRDJ1, with D possibly being TRDD2 (5 bases). The J gene, missing from TCRdb, was assigned here through DNA to germline matching. CDR3 length: 19 residues. Germline loops: CDR1 TSWWSYY, CDR2 QGS. Deletions cut 2 bases from V and 0 bases from J, with 22 bases between. The CDR3, as DNA: TGTGCTCTTGGGGAAGGAGGAGGGGCCTACAACCCGTACACCGATAAACTCATCTTT. Translation: CALGEGGGAYNPYTDKLIF.

This clone was detected many times. TCRdb lists the protein of a much larger clone for this DNA, which differs at residue 4, so this is likely a read error; the protein given here is translated from the DNA itself. The rearrangement links TRDV1 to TRDJ1, with TRDD3 identical over 10 bases. CDR1 is TSWWSYY, CDR2 QGS, per germline. The CDR3 consists of 18 residues. CDR3 DNA: TGTGCTCTTAGGGAACTCCCCTGGGGGATAAATAGGATCGATAAACTCATCTTT. Residues: CALRELPWGINRIDKLIF.

The table lists this clone with a few counts. This DNA's translation and the protein TCRdb lists, from a much larger clone, do not match at residue 13, likely due to a read error; the protein shown is translated from the DNA. CDR3 DNA sequence: TGTGCTCTTGGGGAACTAAAGGCCTCCTTGGCTGGGGAATTCACCTGCACCGATAAACTCATCTTT. Protein: CALGELKASLAGEFTCTDKLIF. V usage is TRDV1 and J usage is TRDJ1; the D gene is possibly TRDD3 (6 bases). Since TCRdb gives no J gene, matching the DNA to germline was used here to assign it. The germline V and J ends were trimmed by 0 bases and 1 base, with 30 bases remaining between them. CDR1 TSWWSYY and CDR2 QGS come from the germline V gene. The CDR3 covers 22 residues.

This clone has a count of ten or more. V usage is TRDV2 and J usage is TRDJ3; 8 nucleotides agree with TRDD3. After removal of 0 bases from V and 0 bases from J, the junction contained 6 bases not matched to a gene. The CDR3 loop spans 19 amino acids. The V gene's germline CDR1 is GEAIGNYY and CDR2 EKD. CDR3: CACDTTGGTSSWDTRQMFF. The CDR3 region has the DNA TGTGCCTGTGACACCACTGGGGGGACTAGCTCCTGGGACACCCGACAGATGTTTTTC.

To note about this clone: The protein TCRdb lists belongs to a much larger clone and differs from this DNA's translation at residue 13, which points to a read error; the protein shown is made from the DNA. The CDR3 DNA reads as TGTGCTCTTGGGGAACTAAGGGTGGGACTTCCTGCCCCGCACTGGGGGATACTATGCACCGATAAACTCATCTTT. It codes for CALGELRVGLPAPHWGILCTDKLIF. The chain combines TRDV1 with TRDJ1; TRDD3 aligns across 12 bases. TCRdb is silent on the J gene; assignment here came from matching the DNA to germline. V was pared by 0 bases and J by 1 base, with 27 bases of the junction left unmatched. The CDR3 covers 25 residues. Germline-derived CDR1 and CDR2 are TSWWSYY and QGS.

Regarding this clone: The protein TCRdb lists belongs to a much larger clone and differs from this DNA's translation at residue 3, which points to a read error; the protein shown is made from the DNA. The gene calls are TRDV1 and TRDJ1, with TRDD3 identical over 9 bases. The J gene, not given by TCRdb, was assigned here from a germline match of the nucleotide sequence. The CDR3 sequence is 21 residues long. CDR1 and CDR2 (germline): TSWWSYY, QGS. For the CDR3, the DNA is TGTGCTTTTGGGGAACTAGTTGCAAGGTGGGGGATAGATAGGTACACCGATAAACTCATCTTT. Translation: CAFGELVARWGIDRYTDKLIF.

This clone was observed a handful of times. This probably arose from a read error, given a far larger clone one base away. Other nucleotide sequences in the sample specify the same CDR3. The J gene is TRDJ1, the V gene TRDV2; 8 nucleotides agree with TRDD3. No J segment appears in TCRdb, so it was assigned here by matching the sequence to germline. Germline V gene sequence: CDR1 GEAIGNYY, CDR2 EKD. This CDR3 contains 15 residues. Here the CDR3 DNA reads TGTGCCTGTGTAGGTCTGGGGGACAACACTGATAAACTCATCTTT. It yields the protein CACVGLGDNTDKLIF.

For this clone: TCRdb pairs this DNA with a much larger clone's protein that differs at residue 3, likely a read error; the protein shown was translated from the DNA. The chain carries TRDV1 and TRDJ1; 8 bases fit TRDD3. The J gene, left out of TCRdb, was set here by checking the DNA against germline. The CDR3 totals 17 residues. Germline CDR1 TSWWSYY, CDR2 QGS. CDR3 nucleotides: TGTGCTCCTGGGGAACGGCCTCCGGGGGATATAACCGATAAACTCATCTTT. This translates into CAPGERPPGDITDKLIF.

This clone showed up many times. CDR3 residues: CALGELPPTRNGGYTRYTDKLIF. Here the CDR3 DNA reads TGTGCTCTTGGGGAACTCCCTCCTACTCGAAATGGGGGATACACTCGGTACACCGATAAACTCATCTTT. The chain recombines TRDV1 with TRDJ1; 10 bases are a match to TRDD3. The CDR3 totals 23 residues. Germline V CDR1 and CDR2: TSWWSYY, QGS. The junction had 22 bases not matched to a gene; V was cut back by 0 bases and J by 0 bases.

For this clone: A far larger clone is off by one base, so a read error is likely. Other nucleotide sequences from this sample produce the same CDR3. The rearrangement uses TRDV1 and TRDJ3, with 10 bases identical to TRDD3. Here the J gene was assigned by germline matching of the DNA, as TCRdb has none. The trim removed 1 base at V and 0 bases at J, leaving 24 bases unmatched. The CDR3 consists of 26 residues. In germline, CDR1 is TSWWSYY, CDR2 QGS. The CDR3 region is CALGERSGPTAWGIRPSSWDTRQMFF. The CDR3 DNA reads as TGTGCTCTTGGGGAACGGTCCGGGCCTACGGCCTGGGGGATAAGGCCAAGCTCCTGGGACACCCGACAGATGTTTTTC.

This clone came up a few times. A far larger clone is only one base removed, so a read error is likely. Other nucleotide sequences in the sample specify the same CDR3. There is no J gene call, but TRDV1 is given as the V gene; the table assigns TRDD3, which was not confirmed against the DNA. This CDR3 contains 19 residues. From germline, CDR1 is TSWWSYY and CDR2 QGS. CDR3 nucleotide sequence: TGTGCTCTTGGGGAACTCGCCTGGGCTCTGGGGGACCCTCGGGATAAGCTCATCTTT. Translation: CALGELAWALGDPRDKLIF.

The sample holds a few counts of this clone. It differs at one base from a far larger clone, so likely a read error. The sample has other DNA sequences that encode this CDR3 too. This chain joins TRDV1 and TRDJ1; weak D call: TRDD3 (5 bases). No J segment appears in TCRdb, so it was assigned here by matching the sequence to germline. Germline CDR1 reads TSWWSYY; CDR2 reads QGS. This CDR3 has 14 amino acids. In DNA, the CDR3 is TGCGCTCTGGTCCCTGTGGGGAGGACCGATAAACTCATCTTT. Translation gives CALVPVGRTDKLIF.

This clone was seen only a few times. The TCRdb protein, from a much larger clone, departs from this DNA's translation at residue 5, likely by read error; the protein shown derives from the DNA. This chain uses TRDV2 with TRDJ1; 9 bases line up with TRDD3. The J gene was missing in TCRdb and was found by matching the end of the DNA to germline. The CDR3 length is 15 residues. V dropped 3 bases and J dropped 6; count of bases not matched to a gene: 10. Per the germline V gene, CDR1 is GEAIGNYY and CDR2 is EKD. DNA of the CDR3: TGTGCCTGTGACGCTGGGGGATCAGCGAAGAATAAACTCATCTTT. Its translation is CACDAGGSAKNKLIF.

As concerns this clone: With a far larger clone one base away, a read error is the likely cause. The same CDR3 is also encoded by other DNA sequences in this sample. V usage is TRDV1 and J usage is TRDJ1, with 9 bases that match TRDD3. This CDR3 contains 16 residues. The germline V gene has CDR1 TSWWSYY and CDR2 QGS. The CDR3 protein is CALGLAGGIQADKHIF. CDR3 bases: TGTGCTCTTGGGCTCGCTGGGGGGATACAGGCCGACAAACACATCTTT.

On this clone: A read error is the likely source, as a far larger clone sits one nucleotide away. The J gene is uncalled and the V gene is TRDV1; the table's D call, TRDD3, has no DNA check behind it. The CDR3 extends over 22 amino acids. Germline lookup yields CDR1 TSWWSYY and CDR2 QGS. CDR3 sequence reads: CALGELVGFTNGGPSYTDKLIF. CDR3 DNA sequence: TGTGCTCTTGGGGAACTCGTAGGGTTTACGAATGGGGGACCTTCCTACACCGATAAGCTCATCTTT.

The CDR3 nucleotides read TGTGCTCTTGGGGAACGCCTCTTCTCCCGGGGACTTATTTACACCGATAAACTCATCTTT. Translating gives CALGERLFSRGLIYTDKLIF. V usage is TRDV1 and J usage is TRDJ1; D is perhaps TRDD3 (5 bases). Here the J gene was assigned by germline matching of the DNA, as TCRdb has none. Germline CDR1 TSWWSYY, CDR2 QGS. CDR3 length equals 20 residues. Deletions cut 1 base from V and 0 bases from J, with 24 bases between.

This clone was counted between two and nine times. The TCRdb protein comes from a much larger clone and disagrees with this DNA's translation at residue 6, likely due to a read error; the protein given here is derived from the DNA. J is TRDJ1 and V is TRDV2, with D perhaps matching TRDD1 (5 bases). Assignment of the J gene here rests on matching the DNA to germline, because TCRdb gives none. V lost 4 bases and J lost 1, with 15 bases in between. This CDR3 is built from 15 residues. The germline CDR1 and CDR2 sequences are GEAIGNYY and EKD. The CDR3 loop is CACESEEISTDKLIF. As DNA, the CDR3 is TGTGCCTGTGAGTCCGAGGAAATTTCCACCGATAAACTCATCTTT.

This clone was seen a few times. TCRdb lists the protein of a much larger clone for this DNA, which differs at residue 10, so this is likely a read error; the protein given here is translated from the DNA itself. This sequence joins TRDV1 and TRDJ1, with 10 bases identical to TRDD3. TCRdb carries no J gene annotation; the J gene was assigned here by matching the DNA with germline. CDR3 size: 32 residues. V lost 0 bases, J lost 2 bases, and 51 bases stayed unmatched. CDR1 is TSWWSYY and CDR2 is QGS in the germline V gene. CDR3 DNA sequence: TGTGCTCTTGGGGAACTAGGCGCCCAGGCCCTTTCCTATTCGGGGCCGATGGCGGCTTGTACTGGGGGATCCCTGGGGACCGATAAACTCATCTTT. This sequence encodes CALGELGAQALSYSGPMAACTGGSLGTDKLIF.

Of note for this clone: With only one base between it and a far larger clone, this is likely a read error. Other DNA variants within this sample encode the same CDR3. V usage is TRDV1 and J usage is TRDJ1; no clear D. TCRdb is silent on the J gene; assignment here came from matching the DNA to germline. Germline CDR1 is TSWWSYY and CDR2 is QGS. V was trimmed by 0 bases and J by 9 bases, leaving 23 bases between them. The CDR3 contains 17 residues. The DNA for the CDR3 is TGTGCTCTTGGGGAACTTCCAACCTTACGAGGTGGTACGGAACTCATCTTT. Its protein is CALGELPTLRGGTELIF.

This clone was counted ten times or more. TCRdb lists the protein of a much larger clone for this DNA, which differs at residue 9, so this is likely a read error; the protein given here is translated from the DNA itself. The chain links TRDV2 to TRDJ1; TRDD3 agrees at 8 bases. Germline loops: CDR1 GEAIGNYY, CDR2 EKD. The CDR3 contains 15 residues. Trimming removed 4 bases from V and 9 bases from J; junction bases left unmatched: 15. CDR3: CACDLLGGQVSELIF. The DNA for the CDR3 is TGTGCCTGTGATCTACTGGGGGGGCAGGTGTCGGAACTCATCTTT.

Of note for this clone: For this DNA, TCRdb reports the protein of a much larger clone, which diverges at residue 10, most likely from a read error; the protein presented here is translated directly from the DNA. The V call is TRDV3, the J call TRDJ1; TRDD3 agrees at 10 bases. TCRdb carries no J gene annotation; the J gene was assigned here by matching the DNA with germline. This CDR3 has 16 amino acids. Germline V lookup: CDR1 TVYSNPD, CDR2 GDNSRS (reference sequence). With 2 bases clipped from V and 8 bases from J, the junction kept 17 bases outside the gene matches. CDR3 coding DNA: TGTGCCTTTTCCTACGAGTACTGGGGGATGATGGACAAACTCATCTTT. Translation: CAFSYEYWGMMDKLIF.

Within the sample, this clone is medium-sized. Other DNA variants within this sample encode the same CDR3. This rearrangement joins TRDV1 to TRDJ1, with 10 bases lining up with TRDD3. The CDR3 length is 14 residues. Trimming took 9 bases from V and 9 from J; bases not matched to a gene: 13. Germline V CDR1 and CDR2: TSWWSYY, QGS. CDR3 protein: CALAGYWGIEELIF. In DNA, the CDR3 is TGTGCTCTCGCGGGCTACTGGGGGATTGAGGAACTCATCTTT.

This clone was detected many times. A read error may explain this, as a much larger clone is one base away. Additional DNA sequences in this sample encode the identical CDR3. The rearrangement links TRDV1 to TRDJ3; D ambiguous. The germline V and J ends were trimmed by 4 bases and 4 bases, with 14 bases remaining between them. From germline, CDR1 is TSWWSYY and CDR2 QGS. This CDR3 contains 17 residues. CDR3 sequence (DNA): TGTGCTCTTGGGGTAAACCACAGGCCATGGGACACCCGACAGATGTTTTTC. Translated, it gives CALGVNHRPWDTRQMFF.

In the case of this clone: A read error is the likely source, as a far larger clone sits one nucleotide away. This same CDR3 is encoded by further DNA sequences in the sample. The rearrangement links TRDV1 to TRDJ1; D is possibly TRDD2 (5 bases). Here the J gene came from matching the DNA to germline, since TCRdb omits it. The CDR3 length is 19 residues. Germline loops: CDR1 TSWWSYY, CDR2 QGS. As DNA, the CDR3 is TGTGCCCTTGAGCAATCGGGGCCCCCGGCCGTCCTTCAAACCGATAAACTCATCTTT. It is translated as CALEQSGPPAVLQTDKLIF.

About this clone itself: A far larger clone is a single base away, which makes a read error likely. CDR3 sequence reads: CALGELLISQAGKLIF. Written as DNA, the CDR3 is TGTGCCCTTGGGGAACTGCTGATTTCCCAAGCGGGGAAACTCATCTTT. The chain carries TRDV1 and TRDJ1; TRDD3 is a possible D gene (5 bases). In the absence of a J gene in TCRdb, the DNA was matched to germline to assign it here. CDR3 length equals 16 residues. Germline CDR1 is TSWWSYY and CDR2 is QGS.

This clone was picked up many times. The protein in TCRdb stems from a much larger clone and differs at residue 7 from this DNA's translation, likely a read error; here the protein is translated from the DNA. The rearrangement joins TRDV1 to TRDJ1; the D gene is possibly TRDD3 (5 bases). The J gene, missing from TCRdb, was assigned here through DNA to germline matching. V gave up 2 bases and J gave up 0 bases, with 19 bases separating them. The CDR3 is 18 residues long. The germline CDR1 and CDR2 sequences are TSWWSYY and QGS. CDR3 region: CALGECSWERSYTDKLIF. Here the CDR3 DNA reads TGTGCTCTTGGGGAATGCTCCTGGGAGCGAAGCTACACCGATAAACTCATCTTT.